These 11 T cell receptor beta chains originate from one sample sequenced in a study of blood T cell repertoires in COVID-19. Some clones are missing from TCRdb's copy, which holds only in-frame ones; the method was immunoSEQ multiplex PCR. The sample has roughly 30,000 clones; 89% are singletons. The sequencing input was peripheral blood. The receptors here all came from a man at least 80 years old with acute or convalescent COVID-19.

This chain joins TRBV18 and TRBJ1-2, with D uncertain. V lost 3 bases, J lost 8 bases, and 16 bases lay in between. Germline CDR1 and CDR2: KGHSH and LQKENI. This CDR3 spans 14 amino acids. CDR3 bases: TGTGCCAGCTCACCCAACATACTGACTGGGGGCTACACCTTC. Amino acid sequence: CASSPNILTGGYTF.

DNA of the CDR3: TGTGCCAGCAGTTACTCTACAGCCAACACTGAAGCTTTCTTT. It yields the protein CASSYSTANTEAFF. The rearrangement links TRBV6-6 to TRBJ1-1; D is uncertain. The length of the CDR3 is 14 residues. Trimming cost V 0 bases and J 2 bases, with 7 bases left between them. Germline V gene sequence: CDR1 MNHNY, CDR2 SVGAGI (reference sequence).

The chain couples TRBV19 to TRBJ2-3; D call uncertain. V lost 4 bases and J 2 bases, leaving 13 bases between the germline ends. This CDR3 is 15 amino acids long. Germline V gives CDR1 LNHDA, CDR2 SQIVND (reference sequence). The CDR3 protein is CASSKRLISTDTQYF. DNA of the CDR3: TGTGCCAGTAGTAAGCGACTGATCTCCACAGATACGCAGTATTTT.

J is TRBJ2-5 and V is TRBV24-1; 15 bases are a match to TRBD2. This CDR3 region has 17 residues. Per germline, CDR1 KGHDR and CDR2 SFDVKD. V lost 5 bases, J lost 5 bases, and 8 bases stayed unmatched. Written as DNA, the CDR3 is TGTGCCACCAGTGCCCTGGGACTAGCGGGAGGAGAGGAGACCCAGTACTTC. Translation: CATSALGLAGGEETQYF.

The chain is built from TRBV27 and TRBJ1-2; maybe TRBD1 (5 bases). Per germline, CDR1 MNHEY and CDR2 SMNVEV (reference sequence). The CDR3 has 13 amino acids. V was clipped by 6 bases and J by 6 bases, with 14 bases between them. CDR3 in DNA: TGTGCCAGCAGGCCCGACAGAGTTAATGGCTACACCTTC. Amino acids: CASRPDRVNGYTF.

CDR3 in amino acids: CASSSLGGRNEQFF. Written as DNA, the CDR3 is TGTGCCAGCAGTTCACTGGGAGGAAGGAATGAGCAGTTCTTC. This chain joins TRBV9 and TRBJ2-1; a weak D match, TRBD2 (6 bases). In germline, CDR1 is SGDLS, CDR2 YYNGEE. Trimming left V 5 bases short and J 7 bases short, with 16 bases between. CDR3 length: 14 amino acids.

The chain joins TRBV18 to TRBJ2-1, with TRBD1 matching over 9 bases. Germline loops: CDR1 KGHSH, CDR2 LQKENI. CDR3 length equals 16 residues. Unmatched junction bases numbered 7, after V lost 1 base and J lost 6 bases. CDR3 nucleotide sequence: TGTGCCAGCTCACCACTCTCTACAGGGGGCTTCAATGAGCAGTTCTTC. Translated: CASSPLSTGGFNEQFF.

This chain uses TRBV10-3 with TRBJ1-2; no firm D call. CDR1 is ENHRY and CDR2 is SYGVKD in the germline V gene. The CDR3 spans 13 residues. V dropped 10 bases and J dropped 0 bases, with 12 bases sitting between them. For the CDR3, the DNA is TGTGCCACTCACAGAGAGCCTAACTATGGCTACACCTTC. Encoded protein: CATHREPNYGYTF.

The CDR3 protein is CASSPTGTSIEKLFF. For the CDR3, the DNA is TGTGCCAGTAGTCCGACCGGGACTTCCATCGAAAAACTGTTTTTT. The V call is TRBV19, the J call TRBJ1-4; D perhaps matches TRBD1 (5 bases). The germline V gene encodes CDR1 LNHDA and CDR2 SQIVND (reference sequence). With 5 bases removed from V and 8 bases from J, the gap between germline ends came to 18 bases. The CDR3 consists of 15 residues.

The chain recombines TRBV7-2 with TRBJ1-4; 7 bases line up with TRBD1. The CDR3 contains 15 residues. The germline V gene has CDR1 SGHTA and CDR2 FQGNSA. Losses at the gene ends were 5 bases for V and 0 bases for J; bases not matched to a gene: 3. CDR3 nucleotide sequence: TGTGCCAGCAGCGCCGGGACAGCAACTAATGAAAAACTGTTTTTT. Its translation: CASSAGTATNEKLFF.

The CDR3 nucleotides are TGTGCCTGCCCAAACCCCCTCAGGGGTTGCGGAATATGTTTTCAGCCCCAGCATTTT. It translates to CACPNPLRGCGICFQPQHF. The chain carries TRBV30 and TRBJ1-5; possibly TRBD1 for D (6 bases). This CDR3 is 19 amino acids long. The germline gives CDR1 GTSNPN, CDR2 SVGIG (reference sequence). V lost 6 bases to trimming and J lost 6 bases, with 33 bases between them. Full variable domain (missing parts from reference TRBV30 and TRBJ1-5): SQTIHQWPATLVQPVGSPLSLECTVEGTSNPNLYWYRQAAGRGLQLLFYSVGIGQISSEVPQNLSASRPQDRQFILSSKKLLLSDSGFYLCACPNPLRGCGICFQPQHFGDGTRLSIL.